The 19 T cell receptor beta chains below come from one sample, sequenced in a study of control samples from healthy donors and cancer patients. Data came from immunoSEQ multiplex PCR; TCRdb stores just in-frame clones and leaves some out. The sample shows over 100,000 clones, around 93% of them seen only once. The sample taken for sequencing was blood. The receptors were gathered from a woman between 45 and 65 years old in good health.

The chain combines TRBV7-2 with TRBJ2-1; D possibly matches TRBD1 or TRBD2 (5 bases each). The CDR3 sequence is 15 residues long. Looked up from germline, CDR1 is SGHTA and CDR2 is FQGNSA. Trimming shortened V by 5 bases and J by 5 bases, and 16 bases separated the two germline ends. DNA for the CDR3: TGTGCCAGCAGCAGGGGTGAGGGGCCCAACAATGAGCAGTTCTTC. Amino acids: CASSRGEGPNNEQFF.

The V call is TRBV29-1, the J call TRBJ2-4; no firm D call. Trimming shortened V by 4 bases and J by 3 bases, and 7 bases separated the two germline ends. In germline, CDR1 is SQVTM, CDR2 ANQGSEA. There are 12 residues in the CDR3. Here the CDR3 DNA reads TGCAGCGTTGGGGTGAGCAAAAACATTCAGTACTTC. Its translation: CSVGVSKNIQYF.

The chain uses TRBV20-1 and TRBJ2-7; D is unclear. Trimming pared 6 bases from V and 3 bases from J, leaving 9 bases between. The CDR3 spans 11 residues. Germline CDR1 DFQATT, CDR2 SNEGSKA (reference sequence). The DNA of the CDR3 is TGCAGTGCACGCCTCATCTACGAGCAGTACTTC. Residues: CSARLIYEQYF.

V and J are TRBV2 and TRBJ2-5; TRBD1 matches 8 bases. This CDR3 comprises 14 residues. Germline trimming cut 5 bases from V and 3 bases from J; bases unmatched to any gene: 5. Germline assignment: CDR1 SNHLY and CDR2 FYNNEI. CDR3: CASSPSTGEETQYF. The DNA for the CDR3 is TGTGCCAGCAGTCCTTCGACAGGGGAAGAGACCCAGTACTTC.

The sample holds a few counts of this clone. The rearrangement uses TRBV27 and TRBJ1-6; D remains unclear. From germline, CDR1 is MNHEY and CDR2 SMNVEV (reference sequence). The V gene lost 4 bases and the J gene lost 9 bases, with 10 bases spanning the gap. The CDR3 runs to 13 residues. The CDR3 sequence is CASSSFRASPLHF. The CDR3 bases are TGTGCCAGCAGTTCATTCCGAGCTTCACCCCTCCACTTT.

For the CDR3, the DNA is TGTGCCAGCTCACCATCCCCGGGACCGGCCTCTGGAAACACCATATATTTT. Its protein is CASSPSPGPASGNTIYF. The chain combines TRBV18 with TRBJ1-3; D perhaps matches TRBD1 (5 bases). V was trimmed by 2 bases and J by 0 bases, leaving 14 bases between them. This CDR3 region has 17 residues. Germline-derived CDR1 and CDR2 are KGHSH and LQKENI.

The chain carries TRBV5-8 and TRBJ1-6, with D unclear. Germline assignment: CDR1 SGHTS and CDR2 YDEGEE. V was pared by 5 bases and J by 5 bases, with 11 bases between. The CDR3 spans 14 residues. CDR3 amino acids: CASSSREDNSPLHF. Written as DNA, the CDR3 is TGTGCCAGCAGTTCCCGGGAGGATAATTCACCCCTCCACTTT.

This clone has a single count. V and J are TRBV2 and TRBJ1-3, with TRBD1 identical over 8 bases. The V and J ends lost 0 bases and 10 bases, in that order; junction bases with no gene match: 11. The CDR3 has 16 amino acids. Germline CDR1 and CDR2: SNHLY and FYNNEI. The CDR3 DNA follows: TGTGCCAGCAGTGAAGCCGGGACAGGCCTTGGAGGGACCATATATTTT. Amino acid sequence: CASSEAGTGLGGTIYF.

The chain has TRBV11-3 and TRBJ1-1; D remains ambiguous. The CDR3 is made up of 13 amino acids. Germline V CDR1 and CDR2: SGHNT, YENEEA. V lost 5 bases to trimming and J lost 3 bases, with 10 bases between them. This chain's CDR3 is CASSEEGDTEAFF. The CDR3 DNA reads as TGTGCCAGCAGCGAGGAGGGAGACACTGAAGCTTTCTTT. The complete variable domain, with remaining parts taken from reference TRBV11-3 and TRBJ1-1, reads EAGVVQSPRYKIIEKKQPVAFWCNPISGHNTLYWYLQNLGQGPELLIRYENEEAVDDSQLPKDRFSAERLKGVDSTLKIQPAELGDSAVYLCASSEEGDTEAFFGQGTRLTVV.

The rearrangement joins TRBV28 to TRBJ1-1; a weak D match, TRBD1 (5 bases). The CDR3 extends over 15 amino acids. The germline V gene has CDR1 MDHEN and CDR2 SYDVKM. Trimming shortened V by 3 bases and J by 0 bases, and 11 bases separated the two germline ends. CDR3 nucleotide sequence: TGTGCCAGCAGTTTGGGGGGTTGGATGAACACTGAAGCTTTCTTT. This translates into CASSLGGWMNTEAFF. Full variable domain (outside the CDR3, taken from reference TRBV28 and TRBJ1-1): DVKVTQSSRYLVKRTGEKVFLECVQDMDHENMFWYRQDPGLGLRLIYFSYDVKMKEKGDIPEGYSVSREKKERFSLILESASTNQTSMYLCASSLGGWMNTEAFFGQGTRLTVV.

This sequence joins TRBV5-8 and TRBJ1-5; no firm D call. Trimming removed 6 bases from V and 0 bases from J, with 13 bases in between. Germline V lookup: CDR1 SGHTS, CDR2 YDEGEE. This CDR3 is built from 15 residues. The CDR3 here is CASTRGHSSNQPQHF. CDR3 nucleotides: TGTGCCAGCACCCGCGGTCACAGTAGCAATCAGCCCCAGCATTTT.

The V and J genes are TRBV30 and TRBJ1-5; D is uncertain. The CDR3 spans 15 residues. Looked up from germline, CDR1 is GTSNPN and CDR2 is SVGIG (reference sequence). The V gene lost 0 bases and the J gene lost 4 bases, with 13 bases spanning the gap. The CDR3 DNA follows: TGTGCCTGGAGTGTACCCGGCAGGCCTAATCAGCCCCAGCATTTT. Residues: CAWSVPGRPNQPQHF.

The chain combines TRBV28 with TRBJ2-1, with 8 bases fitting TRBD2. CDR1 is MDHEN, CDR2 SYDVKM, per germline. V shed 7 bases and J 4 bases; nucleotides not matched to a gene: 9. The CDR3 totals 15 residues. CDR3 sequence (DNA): TGTGCCAGCATCCCGGTAGTAGCGGGGTACAATGAGCAGTTCTTC. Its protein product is CASIPVVAGYNEQFF. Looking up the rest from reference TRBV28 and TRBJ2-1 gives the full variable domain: DVKVTQSSRYLVKRTGEKVFLECVQDMDHENMFWYRQDPGLGLRLIYFSYDVKMKEKGDIPEGYSVSREKKERFSLILESASTNQTSMYLCASIPVVAGYNEQFFGPGTRLTVL.

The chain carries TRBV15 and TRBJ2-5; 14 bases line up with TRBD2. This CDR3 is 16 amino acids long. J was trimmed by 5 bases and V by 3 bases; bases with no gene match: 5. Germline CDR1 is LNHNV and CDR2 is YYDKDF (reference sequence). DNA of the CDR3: TGTGCCACCAGCAGCCGACTAGCGGGGGGGCCTGAGACCCAGTACTTC. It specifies CATSSRLAGGPETQYF.

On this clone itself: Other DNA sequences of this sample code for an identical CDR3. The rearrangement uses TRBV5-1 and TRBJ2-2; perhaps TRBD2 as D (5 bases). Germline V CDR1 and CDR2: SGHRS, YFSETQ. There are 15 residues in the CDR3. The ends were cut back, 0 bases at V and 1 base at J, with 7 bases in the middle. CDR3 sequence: CASSLAGGNTGELFF. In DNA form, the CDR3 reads TGCGCCAGCAGCTTGGCCGGAGGGAACACCGGGGAGCTGTTTTTT.

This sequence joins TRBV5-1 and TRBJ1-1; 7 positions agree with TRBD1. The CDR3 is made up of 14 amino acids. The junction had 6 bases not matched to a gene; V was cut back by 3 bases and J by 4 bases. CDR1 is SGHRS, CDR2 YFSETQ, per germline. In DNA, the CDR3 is TGCGCCAGCAGCTCAACAGGGGCGGGCACTGAAGCTTTCTTT. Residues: CASSSTGAGTEAFF.

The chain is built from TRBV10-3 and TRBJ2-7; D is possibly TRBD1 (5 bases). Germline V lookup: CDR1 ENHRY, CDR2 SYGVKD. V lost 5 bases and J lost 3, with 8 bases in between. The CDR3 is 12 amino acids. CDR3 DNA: TGTGCCATCAGTTCGACAGTCTACGAGCAGTACTTC. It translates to CAISSTVYEQYF.

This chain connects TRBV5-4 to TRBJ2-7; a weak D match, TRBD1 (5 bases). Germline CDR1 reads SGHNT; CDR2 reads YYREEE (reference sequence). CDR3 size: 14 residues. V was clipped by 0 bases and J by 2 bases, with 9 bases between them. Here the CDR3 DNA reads TGTGCCAGCAGCTTGGACCAGGGTGCCTACGAGCAGTACTTC. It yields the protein CASSLDQGAYEQYF.

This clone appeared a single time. The CDR3 loop is CASVKNSGTQYF. The CDR3 bases are TGTGCCAGCGTTAAGAATAGTGGGACCCAGTACTTC. The rearrangement uses TRBV28 and TRBJ2-5; D gene ambiguous. Trimming took 8 bases from V and 7 from J, leaving 14 bases between them. This CDR3 has 12 residues. The V gene's germline CDR1 is MDHEN and CDR2 SYDVKM.